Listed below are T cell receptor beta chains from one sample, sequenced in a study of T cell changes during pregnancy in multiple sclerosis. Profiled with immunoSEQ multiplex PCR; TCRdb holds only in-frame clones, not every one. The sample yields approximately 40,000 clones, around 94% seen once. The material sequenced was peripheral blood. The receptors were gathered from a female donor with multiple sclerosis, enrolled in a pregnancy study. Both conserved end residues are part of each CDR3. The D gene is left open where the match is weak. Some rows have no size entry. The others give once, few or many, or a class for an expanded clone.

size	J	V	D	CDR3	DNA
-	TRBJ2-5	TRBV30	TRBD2	CSDNREAQSKTQYF	TGTAGCGACAACCGGGAGGCCCAGTCGAAGACCCAGTACTTC
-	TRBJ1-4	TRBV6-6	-	CASSSDGTNEKLFF	TGTGCCAGCAGTTCGGACGGAACTAATGAAAAACTGTTTTTT
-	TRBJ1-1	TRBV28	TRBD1	CASSASGTGGVGAFF	TGTGCCAGCAGTGCGTCCGGGACAGGGGGCGTTGGGGCTTTCTTT
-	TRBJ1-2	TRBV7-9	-	CASSRRGINYGYTF	TGTGCCAGCAGCAGGAGGGGTATTAACTATGGCTACACCTTC
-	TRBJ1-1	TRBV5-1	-	CASSSNRDMNTEAFF	TGCGCCAGCAGCTCCAACAGGGACATGAACACTGAAGCTTTCTTT
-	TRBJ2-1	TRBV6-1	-	CASSEALATFHNEQFF	TGTGCCAGCAGTGAAGCCCTAGCCACCTTCCACAATGAGCAGTTCTTC
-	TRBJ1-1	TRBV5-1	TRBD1	CASRTGQGWDTEAFF	TGCGCCAGCAGAACGGGACAGGGATGGGACACTGAAGCTTTCTTT
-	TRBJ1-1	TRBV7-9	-	CASIDDRQSEAFF	TGTGCCAGCATCGATGACAGACAAAGTGAAGCTTTCTTT
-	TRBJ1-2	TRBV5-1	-	CASSPAGGHGYTF	TGCGCCAGCAGCCCGGCGGGGGGACATGGCTACACCTTC
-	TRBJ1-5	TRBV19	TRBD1	CASSTTGGGQPQHF	TGTGCCAGTAGTACTACAGGGGGCGGTCAGCCCCAGCATTTT
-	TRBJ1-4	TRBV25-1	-	CASSQGGLQVEKLFF	TGTGCCAGCAGCCAGGGAGGCTTACAGGTTGAAAAACTGTTTTTT
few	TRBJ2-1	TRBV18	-	CASSAKQEYNEQFF	TGTGCCAGCTCAGCAAAACAGGAGTACAATGAGCAGTTCTTC
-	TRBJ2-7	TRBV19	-	CASTPQLGAPYEQYF	TGTGCCAGTACCCCCCAACTGGGGGCCCCCTACGAGCAGTACTTC
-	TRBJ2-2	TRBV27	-	CASSFGRVNTGELFF	TGTGCCAGCAGTTTTGGGCGGGTAAACACCGGGGAGCTGTTTTTT
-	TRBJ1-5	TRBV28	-	CASTPAGQTNQPQHF	TGTGCCAGCACCCCTGCCGGGCAGACCAATCAGCCCCAGCATTTT
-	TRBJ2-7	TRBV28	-	CASTPDSSYEQYF	TGTGCCAGCACCCCTGATAGCTCCTACGAGCAGTACTTC
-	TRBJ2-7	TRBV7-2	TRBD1	CASSYTGTGTYEQYF	TGTGCCAGCAGCTACACCGGGACAGGGACCTACGAGCAGTACTTC
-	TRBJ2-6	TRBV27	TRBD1	CASSLGTGGSGANVLTF	TGTGCCAGCAGTTTAGGAACAGGGGGCTCTGGGGCCAACGTCCTGACTTTC
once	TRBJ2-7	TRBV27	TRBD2	CASSTSSGSRREQYF	TGTGCCAGCAGTACCTCTAGCGGGAGCCGTAGGGAGCAGTACTTC
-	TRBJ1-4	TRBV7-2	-	CASSLNSGNEKLFF	TGTGCCAGCAGCTTAAACTCTGGAAATGAAAAACTGTTTTTT
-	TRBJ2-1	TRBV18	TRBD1	CASSPGQDNEQFF	TGTGCCAGCTCACCCGGACAGGACAATGAGCAGTTCTTC
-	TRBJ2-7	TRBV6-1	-	CASSEAGPSRYEQYF	TGTGCCAGCAGTGAAGCAGGGCCTAGCCGCTACGAGCAGTACTTC
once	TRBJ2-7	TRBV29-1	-	CSVGQPSYEQYF	TGCAGCGTTGGGCAGCCCAGCTACGAGCAGTACTTC
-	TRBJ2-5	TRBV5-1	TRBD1	CASSFSGGGETQYF	TGCGCCAGCAGCTTTTCAGGGGGCGGAGAGACCCAGTACTTC
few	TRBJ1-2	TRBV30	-	CAWNGEWDGYTF	TGTGCCTGGAACGGGGAATGGGATGGCTACACCTTC
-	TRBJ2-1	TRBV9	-	CASSATRGGLDNEQFF	TGTGCCAGCAGCGCCACAAGGGGGGGACTCGACAATGAGCAGTTCTTC
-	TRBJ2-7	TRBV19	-	CASSSENSGAYEQYF	TGTGCCAGTAGTAGTGAGAATAGCGGAGCCTACGAGCAGTACTTC
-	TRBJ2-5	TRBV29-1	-	CSVEDGGTRQETQYF	TGCAGCGTTGAAGATGGGGGGACGAGACAAGAGACCCAGTACTTC
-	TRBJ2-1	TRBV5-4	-	CASSLRDGGEQFF	TGTGCCAGCAGCTTGAGAGACGGGGGAGAGCAGTTCTTC
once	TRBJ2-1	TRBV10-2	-	CASSESGGYNEQFF	TGCGCCAGCAGTGAGTCGGGTGGGTACAATGAGCAGTTCTTC
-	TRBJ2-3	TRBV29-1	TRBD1	CSVGDRADTQYF	TGCAGCGTTGGGGACAGGGCAGATACGCAGTATTTT
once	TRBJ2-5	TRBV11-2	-	CASSLSVGSQETQYF	TGTGCCAGCAGCTTATCCGTGGGCAGTCAAGAGACCCAGTACTTC
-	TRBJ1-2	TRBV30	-	CAWSTGGINYGYTF	TGTGCCTGGAGTACGGGGGGCATAAACTATGGCTACACCTTC
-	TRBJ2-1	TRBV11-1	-	CASSYTVDYNEQFF	TGTGCCAGCAGCTATACGGTAGATTACAATGAGCAGTTCTTC
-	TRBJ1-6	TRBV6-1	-	CASSESYSYNSPLHF	TGTGCCAGCAGTGAAAGTTACTCCTATAATTCACCCCTCCACTTT
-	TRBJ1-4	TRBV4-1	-	CASSQVTDGLGANEKLFF	TGCGCCAGCAGCCAAGTTACGGACGGCCTGGGGGCTAATGAAAAACTGTTTTTT
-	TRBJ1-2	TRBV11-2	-	CASSLAAASMYYGYTF	TGTGCCAGCAGCTTAGCGGCGGCCAGCATGTACTATGGCTACACCTTC
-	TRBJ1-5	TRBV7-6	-	CASSLRKNQPQHF	TGTGCCAGCAGCTTAAGGAAGAATCAGCCCCAGCATTTT
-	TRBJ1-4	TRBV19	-	CASSIAEKLFF	TGTGCCAGTAGTATTGCGGAAAAACTGTTTTTT
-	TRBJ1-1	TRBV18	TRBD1	CASFPALTGMAEAFF	TGTGCCAGCTTCCCCGCTTTGACAGGGATGGCTGAAGCTTTCTTT
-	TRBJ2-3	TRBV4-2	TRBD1	CASSQDHRTGGTDTQYF	TGTGCCAGCAGCCAAGATCATCGGACAGGGGGCACAGATACGCAGTATTTT
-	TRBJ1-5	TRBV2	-	CASSVGEEPQHF	TGTGCCAGCAGTGTTGGGGAGGAGCCCCAGCATTTT
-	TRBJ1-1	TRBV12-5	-	CASGRDWNTEAFF	TGTGCTAGTGGTCGGGACTGGAACACTGAAGCTTTCTTT
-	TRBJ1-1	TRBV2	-	CASRTQGANTEAFF	TGTGCCAGCAGAACACAGGGAGCGAACACTGAAGCTTTCTTT
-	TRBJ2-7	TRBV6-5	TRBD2	CASKTSGTSYEQYF	TGTGCCAGTAAGACTAGCGGGACCTCCTACGAGCAGTACTTC
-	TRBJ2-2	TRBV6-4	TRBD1	CASSATGGSTGELFF	TGTGCCAGCAGCGCGACAGGGGGCTCCACCGGGGAGCTGTTTTTT
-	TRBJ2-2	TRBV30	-	CAWSPTTARDTGELFF	TGTGCCTGGAGTCCTACTACCGCCCGGGACACCGGGGAGCTGTTTTTT
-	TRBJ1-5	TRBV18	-	CASSPDMGGWPQHF	TGTGCCAGCTCCCCAGATATGGGGGGCTGGCCCCAGCATTTT
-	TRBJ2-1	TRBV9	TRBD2	CASSPGTSGIDEQFF	TGTGCCAGCAGCCCCGGGACTAGCGGGATCGATGAGCAGTTCTTC
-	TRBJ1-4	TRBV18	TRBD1	CASSLAPGQGHEKLFF	TGTGCCAGCTCACTGGCGCCGGGACAGGGGCATGAAAAACTGTTTTTT
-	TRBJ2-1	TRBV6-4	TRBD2	CASSAGTSGYNEQFF	TGTGCCAGCAGCGCCGGGACTAGCGGGTACAATGAGCAGTTCTTC
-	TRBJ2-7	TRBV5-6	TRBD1	CASTGARQGFPYEQYF	TGTGCCAGCACTGGGGCCCGACAGGGATTCCCCTACGAGCAGTACTTC
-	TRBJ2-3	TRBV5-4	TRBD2	CASSADWGGDTQYF	TGTGCCAGCAGCGCGGACTGGGGGGGAGATACGCAGTATTTT